A selection of T cell receptor beta chains follows, all from one sample in a study of CD8+ T cells in alopecia areata. Repertoires were generated with immunoSEQ multiplex PCR, while TCRdb's copy carries only in-frame clones and drops some. This table holds about 140,000 clones, around 62% found once. Material: CD8+ T cells sorted from blood. These TCRs come from a human donor in good health. CDR3s include the opening cysteine and the closing phenylalanine or tryptophan. D genes are given only for firm matches. Clone size is given for some rows only: seen once, a few or many times, or a class if the clone is expanded.

D gene: -; V gene: TRBV27; J gene: TRBJ1-1; clone size: -; CDR3 DNA: TGTGCCAGCAGTCCTTTCCCCCCCATGAACACTGAAGCTTTCTTT; CDR3 protein: CASSPFPPMNTEAFF
D gene: TRBD2; V gene: TRBV11-1; J gene: TRBJ2-7; clone size: -; CDR3 DNA: TGTGCCAGCAGCCGAGCGGGGCACTACGAGCAGTACTTC; CDR3 protein: CASSRAGHYEQYF
D gene: -; V gene: TRBV5-1; J gene: TRBJ1-1; clone size: -; CDR3 DNA: TGCGCCAGCAGCCGAAAAGCGGCTGCACTAGTGAACACTGAAGCTTTCTTT; CDR3 protein: CASSRKAAALVNTEAFF
D gene: -; V gene: TRBV5-1; J gene: TRBJ2-7; clone size: -; CDR3 DNA: TGCGCCAGCAGCTTGATCCCAGATACCTCCTACGAGCAGTACTTC; CDR3 protein: CASSLIPDTSYEQYF
D gene: -; V gene: TRBV29-1; J gene: TRBJ1-1; clone size: -; CDR3 DNA: TGCAGCGTGAAATTCGGGTCTTCTTGGAACACTGAAGCTTTCTTT; CDR3 protein: CSVKFGSSWNTEAFF
D gene: -; V gene: TRBV5-6; J gene: TRBJ2-5; clone size: -; CDR3 DNA: TGTGCCAGCAGCTTTGGAACTAGTCCGTACCAAGAGACCCAGTACTTC; CDR3 protein: CASSFGTSPYQETQYF
D gene: TRBD2; V gene: TRBV6-5; J gene: TRBJ2-1; clone size: -; CDR3 DNA: TGTGCCAGCAGTTACTCGAACGGCGGGAGCGGGAATGAGCAGTTCTTC; CDR3 protein: CASSYSNGGSGNEQFF
D gene: TRBD1; V gene: TRBV2; J gene: TRBJ1-2; clone size: -; CDR3 DNA: TGTGCCAGCGATGAAAGGGGACAGGGACCCTATGGCTACACCTTC; CDR3 protein: CASDERGQGPYGYTF
D gene: -; V gene: TRBV2; J gene: TRBJ1-1; clone size: few; CDR3 DNA: TGTGCCAGCAGTGAACACACTGCGCTGCCTGAAGCTTTCTTT; CDR3 protein: CASSEHTALPEAFF
D gene: -; V gene: TRBV7-2; J gene: TRBJ2-7; clone size: -; CDR3 DNA: TGTGCCAGCAGCTTCCCATCCTCCGGCATGGCGGGACGCTACGAGCAGTACTTC; CDR3 protein: CASSFPSSGMAGRYEQYF
D gene: TRBD1; V gene: TRBV6-5; J gene: TRBJ1-2; clone size: -; CDR3 DNA: TGTGCCAGCAGCCCACAGGGGATTGGTGGCTACACCTTC; CDR3 protein: CASSPQGIGGYTF
D gene: -; V gene: TRBV21-1; J gene: TRBJ2-7; clone size: -; CDR3 DNA: TGTGCCAGCGCCCCGGGACACTACGAGCAGTACTTC; CDR3 protein: CASAPGHYEQYF
D gene: -; V gene: TRBV9; J gene: TRBJ1-1; clone size: once; CDR3 DNA: TGTGCCAGCAGCGTGGGCATCGGGAACATGAACACTGAAGCTTTCTTT; CDR3 protein: CASSVGIGNMNTEAFF
D gene: TRBD1; V gene: TRBV13; J gene: TRBJ2-1; clone size: -; CDR3 DNA: TGTGCCAGCAGCTTGGGTAGGGGGCCCTACAATGAGCAGTTCTTC; CDR3 protein: CASSLGRGPYNEQFF
D gene: -; V gene: TRBV19; J gene: TRBJ2-7; clone size: -; CDR3 DNA: TGTGCCAGTAGTTTGGGTTACGAGCAGTACTTC; CDR3 protein: CASSLGYEQYF
D gene: -; V gene: TRBV6-5; J gene: TRBJ2-7; clone size: -; CDR3 DNA: TGTGCCAGCAGTCCTCTGGACAGCTCCTACGAGCAGTACTTC; CDR3 protein: CASSPLDSSYEQYF
D gene: TRBD2; V gene: TRBV9; J gene: TRBJ2-3; clone size: few; CDR3 DNA: TGTGCCAGCAGCGTAGTTGGGACTAGCGCAGATACGCAGTATTTT; CDR3 protein: CASSVVGTSADTQYF
D gene: -; V gene: TRBV6-6; J gene: TRBJ2-1; clone size: once; CDR3 DNA: TGTGCCAGCAGTTATCCCGAGGGAAGTGCGAACAATGAGCAGTTCTTC; CDR3 protein: CASSYPEGSANNEQFF
D gene: -; V gene: TRBV7-9; J gene: TRBJ1-4; clone size: -; CDR3 DNA: TGTGCCAGCAGCGGGGGAGGATCCGAAAAACTGTTTTTT; CDR3 protein: CASSGGGSEKLFF
D gene: TRBD1; V gene: TRBV7-4; J gene: TRBJ1-5; clone size: -; CDR3 DNA: TGTGCCAGCAGCTTTGGGCAGGGGGATGAAGGACCCCAGCATTTT; CDR3 protein: CASSFGQGDEGPQHF